This T cell receptor beta chain was found in a study of CD8 T cells in Susac syndrome. TCR beta was sequenced from blood CD8+ and CD4+ T cells. Through negative isolation, CD4+ and CD8+ T cells were obtained, while TEMRA cells were enriched using FACS. Random-hexamer reverse transcription was applied to about 0.5 to 1 ug RNA. TCRdb re-derived calls from the immunoSEQ multiplex PCR reads in MiXCR, one entry per CDR3 protein. The sample records fewer than 300,000 distinct CDR3 sequences, about 85% being singletons. This clonotype was seen just once. Mismatch with germline at one junction end may stem from a read error. CDR1 is MDHEN, CDR2 SYDVKM, per germline. The CDR3 is 14 amino acids.

Input material: CD8+ T cells from PBMCs. This TCR came from a human donor with multiple sclerosis. V usage is TRBV28 and J usage is TRBJ1-1; D is uncertain. CDR3 region: CASTIDEGNTEVFF. The CDR3 DNA reads as TGTGCCAGCACCATTGATGAGGGCAACACTGAAGTTTTCTTT.